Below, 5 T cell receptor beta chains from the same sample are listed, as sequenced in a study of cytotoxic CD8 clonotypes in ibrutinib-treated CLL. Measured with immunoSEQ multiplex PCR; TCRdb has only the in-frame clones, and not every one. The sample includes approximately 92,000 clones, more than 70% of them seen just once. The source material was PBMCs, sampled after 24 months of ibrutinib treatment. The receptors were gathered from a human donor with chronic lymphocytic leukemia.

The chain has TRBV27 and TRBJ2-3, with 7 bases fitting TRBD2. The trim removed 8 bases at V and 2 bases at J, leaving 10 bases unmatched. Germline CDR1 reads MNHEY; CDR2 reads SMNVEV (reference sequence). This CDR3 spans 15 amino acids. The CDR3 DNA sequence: TGTGCCAGCGGCAAACCGGGACTACTCACAGATACGCAGTATTTT. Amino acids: CASGKPGLLTDTQYF.

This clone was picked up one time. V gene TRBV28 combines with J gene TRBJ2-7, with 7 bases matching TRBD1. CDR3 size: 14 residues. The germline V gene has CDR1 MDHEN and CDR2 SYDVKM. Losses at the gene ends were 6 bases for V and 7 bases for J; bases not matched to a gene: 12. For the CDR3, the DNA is TGTGCCAGCAGGTACCCTTCAGGGGGAGTGGAGCAGTACTTC. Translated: CASRYPSGGVEQYF.

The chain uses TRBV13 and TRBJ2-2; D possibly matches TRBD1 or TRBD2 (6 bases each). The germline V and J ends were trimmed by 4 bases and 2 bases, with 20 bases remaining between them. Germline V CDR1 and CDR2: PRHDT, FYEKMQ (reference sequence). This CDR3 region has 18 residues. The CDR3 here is CASSYSPWGGTNTGELFF. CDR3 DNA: TGTGCCAGCAGCTATTCCCCATGGGGCGGGACAAACACCGGGGAGCTGTTTTTT.

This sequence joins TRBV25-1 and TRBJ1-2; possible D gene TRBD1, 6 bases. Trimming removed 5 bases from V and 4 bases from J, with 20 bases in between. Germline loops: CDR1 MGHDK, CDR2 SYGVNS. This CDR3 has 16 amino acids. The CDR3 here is CASSQLRGGASYGYTF. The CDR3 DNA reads TGTGCCAGCAGTCAACTACGGGGGGGCGCGAGCTATGGCTACACCTTC.

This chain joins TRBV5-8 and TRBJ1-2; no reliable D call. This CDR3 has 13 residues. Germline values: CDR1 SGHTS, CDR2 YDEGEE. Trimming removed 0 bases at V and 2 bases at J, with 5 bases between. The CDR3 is CASSLEQNYGYTF. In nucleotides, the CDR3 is TGTGCCAGCAGCTTGGAACAGAACTATGGCTACACCTTC.